These T cell receptor beta chains were read from a single sample in a study of T cells in Graves' hyperthyroidism and ophthalmopathy. TCRdb analysed the multiplex PCR reads with MiXCR anew, one entry per CDR3 protein. The profile shows under 400,000 distinct CDR3 sequences, around a quarter of them singletons. The sequencing sample was made of blood. The source is a man in his forties or fifties with Graves' hyperthyroidism. The conserved cysteine and the conserved F or W are not part of the CDR3 here.

>TRBV28
ASSLYGGSETQY
>TRBV28
ASSLAPTVYEQY
>TRBV28
ASSPAGDRGEELF
>TRBV5-1
ASSLAGALNIQY
>TRBV3-1
ASSPDPAGGETQY
>TRBV2
ASSERSGASYEQY
>TRBV5-1
ASSLAGTGSHEQY
>TRBV2
ASSRDRDTEAF
>TRBV9
ASSEGGGVITEAF
>TRBV6-1
ASTALSTGANVLT
>TRBV2
ASRGTSGSADTQY
>TRBV11-2
ASSPDQFRPLH
>TRBV29-1
SVAPDGYEQY
>TRBV27
ASSWVGTDTQY
>TRBV6-2/TRBV6-3
ATCKRSTGELF
>TRBV6-6
ASSYSLNSNNEQF
>TRBV28
ASRLAGNLAEQY
>TRBV5-1
ASSLDGGWEQY
>TRBV15
ATRGQGKRESTDTQY
>TRBV2
ATSPGTGGFYEQY
>TRBV29-1
SVVGKREKLF
>TRBV20-1
SAYSVASTSLDTQY
>TRBV6-1
ASSERSSFSYGYT
>TRBV6-1
ASRLTGELF
>TRBV19
ASSPQGQGPQPQH
>TRBV19
ASSIGTRLVAGELF
>TRBV18
ASSKAATDTQY
>TRBV28
ASSIGGYEQY
>TRBV7-3
ASSQATSGETQY
>TRBV12-3/TRBV12-4
ASRSRTESTEAF
>TRBV3-1
ASSQNPAGDTQY
>TRBV7-2
ASSLQDEAF
>TRBV6-6
ASSYSTWIGNTIY
>TRBV19
ASSSLGVEQY
>TRBV7-3
ASSLTAGSGISYNEQF
>TRBV6-1
ASRSYEGVTEAF
>TRBV29-1
SVGGGAGNTIY
>TRBV9
ASSVEGASYEQY
>TRBV7-2
ASSLVPLAYEQY
>TRBV28
ATSLAEESQETQY
>TRBV20-1
SAYQITGVNYGYT
>TRBV3-1
ASSLGLAGNNEQF
>TRBV12-3/TRBV12-4
ASRKLAGGAGTQY
>TRBV2
ASSDRGFDGYT
>TRBV29-1
SVEIGGAEAF
>TRBV24-1
ATSDHQLAELYNEQF
>TRBV7-9
ASSPGGTRDTQY
>TRBV7-9
ASSHSLGEQY
>TRBV28
ASMGWETQY
>TRBV6-1
ASSLDFNQPQH
>TRBV10-3
AISDRTSGNQETQY
>TRBV20-1
SASGLAGGGETQY
>TRBV24-1
ATSDWWGGNNEQF